This T cell receptor (beta chain) came from a study of blood T cell repertoires in COVID-19. About the research overall: COVID-19 samples collected from the United States, Italy and Spain covered acute and convalescent phases. PBMCs, B-cell-depleted T cells, or T cells provided the cDNA or gDNA that made up the material.

V lost 3 bases and J lost 1, with 9 bases in between. Germline CDR1 and CDR2: KGHSH and LQKENI. The CDR3 sequence is 15 residues long. Sequenced by immunoSEQ multiplex PCR; TCRdb stores in-frame clones only, minus some. The table lists some 80,000 clones, 60% to 85% of them singletons. The V gene is TRBV18, the J gene TRBJ2-2; D ambiguous. The sequence came from a human donor in a cohort sampled during active COVID-19. The sequenced material came from peripheral blood. Written as DNA, the CDR3 is TGTGCCAGCTCACCGCGTCTCCTGAACACCGGGGAGCTGTTTTTT. It translates to CASSPRLLNTGELFF.